Following are 24 T cell receptor beta chains from one sample sequenced in a study of spatial heterogeneity in lung cancer. Which antigens these TCRs recognize remains unknown. Noted time point: sample taken at primary tumor resection. Findings and caveats of the study: Higher tumor mutation counts went along with higher counts of expanded intratumoral alpha and beta TCRs.

TCRdb analysed the 5' RACE reads with MiXCR anew, one entry per CDR3 protein. The data hold approximately 21,000 distinct CDR3 sequences, with more than 4.5% observed a single time. The material sequenced was lung tumor tissue, taken at surgery. The source is a male donor with early-stage non-small cell lung cancer.

This clonotype was observed at least ten times. The chain uses TRBV12-3 or TRBV12-4 and TRBJ1-5; D not certain. The V and J ends lost 6 bases and 2 bases respectively, with 29 bases between them. CDR3 size: 20 residues. DNA for the CDR3: TGTGCCAGCAGAATTACCCCCTCCTCTGACATATCTAGAGGCAATCAGCCCCAGCATTTT. It yields the protein CASRITPSSDISRGNQPQHF.

This clonotype was recorded many times. The chain carries TRBV9 and TRBJ2-1; D uncertain. Trimming stripped 0 bases from V and 7 bases from J, with 5 bases between. CDR1 is SGDLS, CDR2 YYNGEE, per germline. The CDR3 runs 12 residues. The CDR3 nucleotides read TGTGCCAGCAGCGTAGCCCTTAATGAGCAGTTCTTC. Its protein is CASSVALNEQFF.

The chain carries TRBV27 and TRBJ2-1; 13 bases fit TRBD2. V trimming: 5 bases; J trimming: 6 bases; junction bases outside the gene matches: 10. This CDR3 is 17 amino acids long. The germline V gene encodes CDR1 MNHEY and CDR2 SMNVEV (reference sequence). The CDR3 DNA reads TGTGCCAGCAGTGTAGGAAGGGGACTAGCGGGGAGCAATGAGCAGTTCTTC. Translation gives CASSVGRGLAGSNEQFF.

This clonotype was observed at least ten times. The rearrangement links TRBV7-9 to TRBJ2-3, with TRBD2 identical over 7 bases. Germline CDR1 SEHNR, CDR2 FQNEAQ (reference sequence). V lost 4 bases to trimming and J lost 0 bases; unmatched junction nucleotides: 13. There are 18 residues in the CDR3. The CDR3 here is CASSSKVASGASTDTQYF. Here the CDR3 DNA reads TGTGCCAGCAGCTCAAAGGTGGCTAGCGGAGCTAGCACAGATACGCAGTATTTT.

This clonotype showed up many times. The chain is built from TRBV19 and TRBJ2-3; D unresolved. V was shortened by 7 bases and J by 6 bases, with 8 bases between the two germline ends. Germline loops: CDR1 LNHDA, CDR2 SQIVND (reference sequence). The CDR3 is made up of 11 amino acids. Here the CDR3 DNA reads TGTGCCAGTACCCAGAGGGATACGCAGTATTTT. This gives the protein CASTQRDTQYF.

This clonotype was detected ten times or more. The chain couples TRBV7-2 to TRBJ2-5; 7 bases line up with TRBD2. The CDR3 runs to 15 residues. Germline CDR1 and CDR2: SGHTA and FQGNSA. The junction had 10 bases not matched to a gene; V was cut back by 5 bases and J by 4 bases. The DNA of the CDR3 is TGTGCCAGCAGCCCCAGATCGGGGGGATCAGAGACCCAGTACTTC. Amino acids: CASSPRSGGSETQYF.

By sample fraction, this clonotype is medium-sized (0.01 to 0.1%). The genes are TRBV6-5 and TRBJ1-1; D is undetermined. This CDR3 contains 11 residues. The ends were cut back, 4 bases at V and 9 bases at J, with 9 bases in the middle. Germline V gene lookup returns CDR1 MNHEY and CDR2 SVGAGI. The CDR3 loop is CASSSGFQAFF. CDR3 nucleotide sequence: TGTGCCAGCAGTTCGGGGTTTCAAGCTTTCTTT.

This clonotype was counted at least ten times. V and J are TRBV25-1 and TRBJ2-1; 9 bases line up with TRBD1. The CDR3 has 13 residues. Germline V CDR1 and CDR2: MGHDK, SYGVNS. V dropped 6 bases and J dropped 7; count of bases not matched to a gene: 4. The CDR3 reads CASRETGGNEQFF. CDR3 in DNA: TGTGCCAGCAGGGAGACAGGGGGGAATGAGCAGTTCTTC. Drawing the rest from reference TRBV25-1 and TRBJ2-1, the complete variable domain is EADIYQTPRYLVIGTGKKITLECSQTMGHDKMYWYQQDPGMELHLIHYSYGVNSTEKGDLSSESTVSRIRTEHFPLTLESARPSHTSQYLCASRETGGNEQFFGPGTRLTVL.

There are a few counts of this clonotype. The chain employs TRBV15 and TRBJ1-3, with D possibly matching TRBD1 (5 bases). V gave up 5 bases and J gave up 1 base, with 15 bases separating them. The CDR3 is made up of 16 amino acids. Per the germline V gene, CDR1 is LNHNV and CDR2 is YYDKDF (reference sequence). CDR3 region: CATSSPRAGSGNTIYF. The CDR3 DNA follows: TGTGCCACCAGCTCCCCCAGGGCGGGGTCTGGAAACACCATATATTTT. The complete variable domain, with remaining parts taken from reference TRBV15 and TRBJ1-3, reads DAMVIQNPRYQVTQFGKPVTLSCSQTLNHNVMYWYQQKSSQAPKLLFHYYDKDFNNEADTPDNFQSRRPNTSFCFLDIRSPGLGDTAMYLCATSSPRAGSGNTIYFGEGSWLTVV.

The table lists this clonotype with many counts. The genes are TRBV7-8 and TRBJ1-4, with no clear D. This CDR3 spans 14 amino acids. CDR1 SGHVS and CDR2 FQNEAQ come from the germline V gene. Trimming cost V 5 bases and J 8 bases, with 15 bases left between them. CDR3 sequence reads: CASSLRISEEKLFF. For the CDR3, the DNA is TGTGCCAGCAGCCTGAGGATTTCGGAAGAAAAACTGTTTTTT.

The chain joins TRBV6-5 to TRBJ2-1; D is ambiguous. The CDR3 runs 16 residues. CDR1 and CDR2 from the germline V gene are MNHEY and SVGAGI. The V end was cut by 5 bases, the J end by 7 bases, with 21 bases between. The CDR3 region has the DNA TGTGCCAGCAGTACACGGATGAAAGGGTGGGCGAATGAGCAGTTCTTC. Protein product: CASSTRMKGWANEQFF.

This clonotype was seen many times. This chain connects TRBV5-5 to TRBJ1-6; 7 bases agree with TRBD1. The CDR3 length is 13 residues. Germline-derived CDR1 and CDR2 are SGHKS and YYEKEE (reference sequence). The V and J ends lost 4 bases and 9 bases, in that order; junction bases with no gene match: 4. The CDR3 DNA reads TGTGCCAGCAGCCCAAGGACAGGTTCACCCCTCCACTTT. Residues: CASSPRTGSPLHF.

This clonotype has ten or more counts. V and J are TRBV3-1 and TRBJ2-5; possibly TRBD1 for D (5 bases). The CDR3 spans 13 residues. Germline values: CDR1 LGHDT, CDR2 YNNKEL (reference sequence). V was clipped by 1 base and J by 6 bases, with 9 bases between them. CDR3: CASSQVGVQTQYF. CDR3 nucleotides: TGTGCCAGCAGCCAAGTAGGGGTACAGACCCAGTACTTC.

The chain combines TRBV28 with TRBJ1-1; D is uncertain. CDR3 length: 14 residues. V lost 6 bases and J lost 1, with 12 bases in between. Germline V gene sequence: CDR1 MDHEN, CDR2 SYDVKM. CDR3 DNA: TGTGCCAGCAGGCCCGACATCCCGAACACTGAAGCTTTCTTT. Translation gives CASRPDIPNTEAFF.

The gene calls are TRBV5-1 and TRBJ1-1; 7 nucleotides line up with TRBD1. CDR3 length: 15 amino acids. Germline V gives CDR1 SGHRS, CDR2 YFSETQ. J lost 5 bases, V lost 4 bases, and 11 bases had no gene match. The CDR3 reads CASSMTTGAGTEAFF. DNA of the CDR3: TGCGCCAGCAGCATGACTACAGGGGCGGGGACTGAAGCTTTCTTT.

Ten or more counts support this clonotype. The rearrangement links TRBV6-2 or TRBV6-3 to TRBJ1-4, with D possibly TRBD1 on 5 matching bases. Trimming took off 8 bases at V and 0 bases at J, with 13 bases between the two ends. Germline V gives CDR1 MNHEY, CDR2 SVGEGT. The CDR3 extends over 15 amino acids. The CDR3 DNA sequence: TGTGCCAGCGCCACGAGGGACTCAACTAATGAAAAACTGTTTTTT. Protein sequence: CASATRDSTNEKLFF.

This clonotype has ten or more counts. The CDR3 coding sequence is TGTGCCAGCAGCGCCTATTTCAGCGGGAGGGGCTACAATGAGCAGTTCTTC. Translating gives CASSAYFSGRGYNEQFF. The chain links TRBV13 to TRBJ2-1, with 10 positions matching TRBD2. This CDR3 has 17 residues. Germline V gene sequence: CDR1 PRHDT, CDR2 FYEKMQ (reference sequence). Trimming took 5 bases from V and 3 from J; bases not matched to a gene: 10.

In this sample, this clonotype turned up many times. V is TRBV15 and J is TRBJ2-1; TRBD2 agrees at 9 bases. V shed 1 base, J shed 9 bases, and the junction held 10 bases outside the gene matches. The CDR3 extends over 16 amino acids. The germline gives CDR1 LNHNV, CDR2 YYDKDF (reference sequence). CDR3 loop: CATSRALSGGPGEQFF. As DNA, the CDR3 is TGTGCCACCAGCAGAGCCCTAAGCGGGGGGCCGGGTGAGCAGTTCTTC.

This clonotype occurred many times. This chain links TRBV11-2 with TRBJ2-3, with D uncertain. This CDR3 is built from 14 residues. V was shortened by 2 bases and J by 0 bases, with 6 bases between the two germline ends. Per germline, CDR1 SGHAT and CDR2 FQNNGV. The CDR3: CASSLRLSTDTQYF. As DNA, the CDR3 is TGTGCCAGCAGCTTAAGGCTCAGCACAGATACGCAGTATTTT.

There are a few counts of this clonotype. The chain couples TRBV28 to TRBJ2-2, with D possibly being TRBD1 (6 bases). The germline gives CDR1 MDHEN, CDR2 SYDVKM. Trimming left V 5 bases short and J 6 bases short, with 25 bases between. The CDR3 length is 18 residues. The CDR3 nucleotides read TGTGCCAGCAGTCGACATTGGGCCGGGACACATGGAGCCGGGGAGCTGTTTTTT. It encodes CASSRHWAGTHGAGELFF.

The chain employs TRBV3-1 and TRBJ1-5, with D uncertain. There are 14 residues in the CDR3. The V gene lost 1 base and the J gene lost 3 bases, with 7 bases spanning the gap. Germline lookup yields CDR1 LGHDT and CDR2 YNNKEL (reference sequence). The CDR3 DNA follows: TGTGCCAGCAGCCAAGGCCGTATCAATCAGCCCCAGCATTTT. It codes for CASSQGRINQPQHF.

This clonotype came up many times. V usage is TRBV3-1 and J usage is TRBJ2-3, with 8 bases aligning to TRBD2. This CDR3 is built from 17 residues. Trimming took 0 bases from V and 2 from J; bases not matched to a gene: 7. The germline V gene has CDR1 LGHDT and CDR2 YNNKEL (reference sequence). In nucleotides, the CDR3 is TGTGCCAGCAGCCAAGATGGGGCGGGAGGCACCACAGATACGCAGTATTTT. Amino acid sequence: CASSQDGAGGTTDTQYF.

This clonotype has ten or more counts. The V and J genes are TRBV5-1 and TRBJ2-5, with D hard to call. Germline CDR1 and CDR2: SGHRS and YFSETQ. There are 13 residues in the CDR3. Between the trimmed V and J ends, which lost 2 bases and 1 base, there was a span of 6 bases. CDR3 region: CASSFQIQETQYF. For the CDR3, the DNA is TGCGCCAGCAGCTTCCAGATCCAAGAGACCCAGTACTTC.

This clonotype was detected many times. This chain joins TRBV28 and TRBJ2-3; D possibly matches TRBD1 or TRBD2 (5 bases each). V lost 5 bases and J lost 14, with 26 bases in between. Per the germline V gene, CDR1 is MDHEN and CDR2 is SYDVKM. The CDR3 is 15 amino acids. Here the CDR3 DNA reads TGTGCCAGCAGTCTTGGGGGAGTAGGCGAACGTCACCCGTATTTT. Translated: CASSLGGVGERHPYF.